Below, 23 T cell receptor beta chains from the same sample are listed, as sequenced in a study of blood T cells in healthy people across ages. A second PCR, run for roughly 7 to 12 cycles, used a sample-barcoded 5' primer plus a J-beta primer mix. TCRdb re-derived calls from the 5' RACE reads in MiXCR, one entry per CDR3 protein. This table has around 1,900,000 distinct CDR3 sequences, more than 35% appearing once. Sample: blood. These receptors all come from a human donor in good health.

This clonotype was picked up a small number of times. The chain recombines TRBV5-6 with TRBJ2-7; D perhaps matches TRBD1 (6 bases). The CDR3 has 14 residues. The germline gives CDR1 SGHDT, CDR2 YYEEEE. Deletions cut 5 bases from V and 4 bases from J, with 16 bases between. CDR3 protein: CASRSGTPSYEQYF. CDR3 sequence (DNA): TGTGCCAGCAGGTCCGGGACACCTTCTTACGAGCAGTACTTC.

The chain recombines TRBV10-3 with TRBJ1-2; no reliable D call. Germline V gives CDR1 ENHRY, CDR2 SYGVKD. The length of the CDR3 is 13 residues. The V gene lost 6 bases and the J gene lost 7 bases, with 15 bases spanning the gap. The CDR3 DNA sequence: TGTGCCATCAGGGACGGTTCAGGCCGTGGCTACACCTTC. This translates into CAIRDGSGRGYTF.

This clonotype appeared a single time. This rearrangement joins TRBV7-9 to TRBJ2-3; 9 nucleotides agree with TRBD2. There are 17 residues in the CDR3. Germline V lookup: CDR1 SEHNR, CDR2 FQNEAQ (reference sequence). J gave up 6 bases and V 7 bases, and 17 bases lay outside the gene matches. In DNA, the CDR3 is TGTGCCAGCAACCTTAGGCCTGGCGGGGGGGCGAGTGATACGCAGTATTTT. Translation: CASNLRPGGGASDTQYF.

The chain has TRBV4-1 and TRBJ1-5, with TRBD1 matching over 7 bases. Germline assignment: CDR1 MGHRA and CDR2 YSYEKL. V lost 1 base, J lost 3 bases, and 3 bases stayed unmatched. The CDR3 has 15 amino acids. The CDR3 DNA reads as TGCGCCAGCAGCCAAGGACAGGGATACAATCAGCCCCAGCATTTT. This encodes CASSQGQGYNQPQHF.

The chain employs TRBV13 and TRBJ2-7; D is possibly TRBD2 (5 bases). V lost 5 bases, J lost 6 bases, and 14 bases lay in between. The CDR3 runs 13 residues. The germline V gene encodes CDR1 PRHDT and CDR2 FYEKMQ (reference sequence). The DNA of the CDR3 is TGTGCCAGCAGCGTAAAAAGCGGTGGCGAGCAGTACTTC. Its protein is CASSVKSGGEQYF. The full variable domain, its missing parts supplied by reference TRBV13 and TRBJ2-7, is AAGVIQSPRHLIKEKRETATLKCYPIPRHDTVYWYQQGPGQDPQFLISFYEKMQSDKGSIPDRFSAQQFSDYHSELNMSSLELGDSALYFCASSVKSGGEQYFGPGTRLTVT.

This clonotype was counted only a few times. The chain couples TRBV2 to TRBJ2-3; D is ambiguous. The germline gives CDR1 SNHLY, CDR2 FYNNEI. Trimming removed 4 bases from V and 8 bases from J, with 13 bases in between. The CDR3 covers 13 residues. The CDR3 reads CASSASNRGTQYF. The CDR3 DNA sequence: TGTGCCAGCAGTGCTAGTAACCGTGGTACGCAGTATTTT.

The chain employs TRBV12-5 and TRBJ1-5; D gene uncertain. Trimming removed 0 bases at V and 5 bases at J, with 8 bases between. Germline CDR1 and CDR2: LGHNT and FRNRAP. The length of the CDR3 is 14 residues. The DNA for the CDR3 is TGTGCTAGTGGTTTGGTGGGCACATATCAGCCCCAGCATTTT. It translates to CASGLVGTYQPQHF.

The V gene is TRBV2, the J gene TRBJ2-7; possible D gene TRBD1, 5 bases. Germline V gene sequence: CDR1 SNHLY, CDR2 FYNNEI. V was cut by 2 bases and J by 9 bases, with 11 bases left in between. The CDR3 has 12 amino acids. The CDR3 bases are TGTGCCAGCAGTGAACAGGGCCACGTGCAGTACTTC. Translation: CASSEQGHVQYF.

This clonotype was seen many times. The gene calls are TRBV4-3 and TRBJ2-2; D is uncertain. The CDR3 runs to 15 residues. Between the trimmed V and J ends, which lost 1 base and 2 bases, there was a span of 8 bases. Germline CDR1 LGHNA, CDR2 YSLEER. The DNA of the CDR3 is TGCGCCAGCAGCCAAGGGTCGGACAACACCGGGGAGCTGTTTTTT. Residues: CASSQGSDNTGELFF.

The V call is TRBV12-3 or TRBV12-4, the J call TRBJ1-1; weak D call: TRBD1 (6 bases). The CDR3 length is 15 residues. V lost 5 bases and J 0 bases, leaving 13 bases between the germline ends. CDR3 coding DNA: TGTGCCAGCAGTCAGCGGACAGCAATGAACACTGAAGCTTTCTTT. As protein: CASSQRTAMNTEAFF.

This clonotype was counted a few times. The chain recombines TRBV7-6 with TRBJ2-3; possibly TRBD2 for D (6 bases). This CDR3 is 15 amino acids long. The germline gives CDR1 SGHVS, CDR2 FNYEAQ. The V and J ends lost 1 base and 4 bases respectively, with 12 bases between them. CDR3 sequence reads: CASSLGGVLSDTQYF. The CDR3 DNA sequence: TGTGCCAGCAGCTTAGGCGGGGTTCTGTCAGATACGCAGTATTTT.

CDR3 bases: TGTGCCAGCAACAGGGACTGGGACGAGCAGTACTTC. This sequence encodes CASNRDWDEQYF. The gene calls are TRBV6-1 and TRBJ2-7, with D perhaps matching TRBD1 or TRBD2 (6 bases each). Germline V gene lookup returns CDR1 MNHNS and CDR2 SASEGT. CDR3 length: 12 residues. V lost 7 bases and J lost 5, with 12 bases in between.

This clonotype occurred many times. J is TRBJ2-7 and V is TRBV7-2, with D possibly matching TRBD1 (5 bases). This CDR3 is 16 amino acids long. Germline CDR1 SGHTA, CDR2 FQGNSA. V lost 5 bases to trimming and J lost 0 bases, with 17 bases between them. The CDR3 protein is CASSPRNTGSSYEQYF. CDR3 bases: TGTGCCAGCAGCCCCCGAAACACAGGTAGCTCCTACGAGCAGTACTTC.

This clonotype appeared a few times. V is TRBV11-2 and J is TRBJ2-1; 9 positions match TRBD1. With 4 bases clipped from V and 1 base from J, the junction kept 5 bases outside the gene matches. CDR3 length: 16 amino acids. Germline V lookup: CDR1 SGHAT, CDR2 FQNNGV. The CDR3 bases are TGTGCCAGCAGCTACCGGACAGGGGCGTCCTACAATGAGCAGTTCTTC. The encoded protein is CASSYRTGASYNEQFF. The variable domain in full, completed from reference TRBV11-2 and TRBJ2-1, reads EAGVAQSPRYKIIEKRQSVAFWCNPISGHATLYWYQQILGQGPKLLIQFQNNGVVDDSQLPKDRFSAERLKGVDSTLKIQPAKLEDSAVYLCASSYRTGASYNEQFFGPGTRLTVL.

The V and J genes are TRBV10-3 and TRBJ1-1; D might be TRBD1 (5 bases). Between the trimmed V and J ends, which lost 7 bases and 1 base, there was a span of 13 bases. This CDR3 spans 14 amino acids. The germline V gene has CDR1 ENHRY and CDR2 SYGVKD. The CDR3 region is CAITADTGNTEAFF. Written as DNA, the CDR3 is TGTGCCATCACGGCGGACACGGGGAACACTGAAGCTTTCTTT.

This CDR3 is CASGGSNLAKNIQYF. The CDR3 DNA sequence: TGTGCCAGCGGGGGGAGTAACCTAGCCAAAAACATTCAGTACTTC. The rearrangement joins TRBV2 to TRBJ2-4; D might be TRBD2 (6 bases). This CDR3 contains 15 residues. V shed 8 bases and J shed 0 bases, with 14 bases lying between them. Germline V gene data show CDR1 as SNHLY and CDR2 as FYNNEI.

This clonotype was observed a few times. V gene TRBV6-2 or TRBV6-3 combines with J gene TRBJ2-7; the match to TRBD2 covers 8 bases. CDR3 length: 13 residues. CDR1 and CDR2 from the germline V gene are MNHEY and SVGEGT. Trimming at V came to 7 bases and at J to 2 bases, leaving 4 bases not matched to a gene. The CDR3 region is CASKIAGTYEQYF. The CDR3 region has the DNA TGTGCCAGCAAGATAGCGGGGACCTACGAGCAGTACTTC.

The chain combines TRBV6-1 with TRBJ2-2, with TRBD1 matching over 7 bases. The germline V gene has CDR1 MNHNS and CDR2 SASEGT. The CDR3 runs to 15 residues. J was trimmed by 7 bases and V by 11 bases; bases with no gene match: 16. The CDR3 protein is CAGKPGQAGVGELFF. For the CDR3, the DNA is TGTGCCGGCAAACCCGGACAGGCCGGGGTCGGGGAGCTGTTTTTT.

This clonotype has a handful of counts. The chain combines TRBV4-3 with TRBJ2-4, with a possible D match to TRBD2 (5 bases). This CDR3 has 13 residues. The V gene lost 0 bases and the J gene lost 8 bases, with 8 bases spanning the gap. Germline-derived CDR1 and CDR2 are LGHNA and YSLEER. This CDR3 is CASSQDLRDIQYF. CDR3 in DNA: TGCGCCAGCAGCCAAGATTTGAGGGACATTCAGTACTTC.

The chain joins TRBV7-2 to TRBJ2-1; D is unclear. There are 14 residues in the CDR3. CDR1 and CDR2 from the germline V gene are SGHTA and FQGNSA. V was clipped by 7 bases and J by 7 bases, with 17 bases between them. The CDR3 DNA reads as TGTGCCAGCATGGTAGCTAGGGATCGGAATGAGCAGTTCTTC. Amino acids: CASMVARDRNEQFF.

V gene TRBV29-1 combines with J gene TRBJ2-3; 13 bases map to TRBD2. The ends lost 6 bases at V and 10 bases at J; junction bases unmatched: 10. The CDR3 spans 14 residues. Germline loops: CDR1 SQVTM, CDR2 ANQGSEA. CDR3 in amino acids: CSVAGLAGTMAQYF. The DNA for the CDR3 is TGCAGCGTCGCGGGACTAGCGGGAACTATGGCGCAGTATTTT.

The chain recombines TRBV5-1 with TRBJ2-7, with 9 bases aligning to TRBD1. The J segment lost 3 bases and the V segment lost 2 bases, leaving 6 bases of the junction unmatched. Germline CDR1 and CDR2: SGHRS and YFSETQ. There are 15 residues in the CDR3. CDR3 DNA sequence: TGCGCCAGCAGCTTTGGGGACAGGGATAACTACGAGCAGTACTTC. Protein: CASSFGDRDNYEQYF.

The chain carries TRBV7-9 and TRBJ1-2, with D unclear. The length of the CDR3 is 13 residues. The germline V gene has CDR1 SEHNR and CDR2 FQNEAQ (reference sequence). The V end lost 5 bases, the J end lost 5 bases, and 12 bases lay between the germline ends. The CDR3 nucleotides read TGTGCCAGCAGCCGGGGAGTTATTTATGGCTACACCTTC. The encoded protein is CASSRGVIYGYTF. Drawing the rest from reference TRBV7-9 and TRBJ1-2, the complete variable domain is DTGVSQNPRHKITKRGQNVTFRCDPISEHNRLYWYRQTLGQGPEFLTYFQNEAQLEKSRLLSDRFSAERPKGSFSTLEIQRTEQGDSAMYLCASSRGVIYGYTFGSGTRLTVV.